This TCR beta chain is from a study of blood T cells in healthy people across ages. Study context: The template switching approach captured approximately one barcoded beta molecule for every two T cells. The study's findings and limits: Roughly linear age-related decline in beta diversity appeared, significant by age about 40.

Isolating PBMCs gave at least 7 million of these cells per sample. On this clonotype itself: Its antigen is not known.

Deletions cut 2 bases from V and 6 bases from J, with 13 bases between. The germline V gene encodes CDR1 SGHVS and CDR2 FNYEAQ. The CDR3 has 15 residues. A second PCR of roughly 7 to 11 cycles used a sample-barcoded 5' primer and a J-beta primer mix. TCRdb re-analysed the 5' RACE reads in MiXCR, keeping a single row per CDR3 protein. Of a few hundred thousand distinct CDR3 sequences in the sample, about 26% were seen once. This sequence originates from a woman in her seventies in good health. Sequenced: blood. The chain links TRBV7-6 to TRBJ1-4, with D unresolved. The CDR3 DNA sequence: TGTGCCAGCAGCTTATACAATTTACCTGATGAAAAACTGTTTTTT. It encodes CASSLYNLPDEKLFF.